Sequencing of this T cell receptor beta chain was carried out in a study of T cell repertoires in cytomegalovirus infection. MiXCR, applied by TCRdb to the reads, yields one record per CDR3 protein. The repertoire holds 340,000 or so distinct CDR3 sequences, with around 25% as singletons. This CDR3 has 16 residues. V shed 7 bases and J 1 base; nucleotides not matched to a gene: 6. For this clonotype: Its antigen remains unknown.

The TCR was taken from a human donor in good health (CMV status not recorded). Some clones in this sample may be carry-over from other donors' samples. This chain uses TRBV12-3 or TRBV12-4 with TRBJ2-6; 8 bases fit TRBD1. The sample consisted of cultured PBMCs, taken from culture after CMV antigen stimulation. CDR3 nucleotide sequence: TGTGCCAGCAACCGGGACAGGCGGTCTGGGGCCAACGTCCTGACTTTC. It yields the protein CASNRDRRSGANVLTF.